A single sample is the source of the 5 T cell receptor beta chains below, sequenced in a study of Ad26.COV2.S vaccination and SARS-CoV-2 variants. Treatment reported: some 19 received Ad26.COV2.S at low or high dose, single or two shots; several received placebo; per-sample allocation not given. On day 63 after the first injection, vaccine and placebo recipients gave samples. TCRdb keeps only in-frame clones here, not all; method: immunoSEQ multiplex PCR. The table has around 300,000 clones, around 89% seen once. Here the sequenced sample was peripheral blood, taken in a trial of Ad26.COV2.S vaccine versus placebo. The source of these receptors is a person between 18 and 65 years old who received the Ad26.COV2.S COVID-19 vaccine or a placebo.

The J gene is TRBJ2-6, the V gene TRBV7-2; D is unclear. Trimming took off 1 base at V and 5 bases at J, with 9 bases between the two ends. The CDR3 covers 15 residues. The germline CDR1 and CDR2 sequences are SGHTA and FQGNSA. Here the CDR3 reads CASSLGYERANVLTF. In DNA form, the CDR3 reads TGTGCCAGCAGCTTAGGGTATGAGAGGGCCAACGTCCTGACTTTC. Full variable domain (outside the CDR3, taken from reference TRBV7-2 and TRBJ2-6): GAGVSQSPSNKVTEKGKDVELRCDPISGHTALYWYRQSLGQGLEFLIYFQGNSAPDKSGLPSDRFSAERTGGSVSTLTIQRTQQEDSAVYLCASSLGYERANVLTFGAGSRLTVL.

For the CDR3, the DNA is TGTGCCATCAGTGATCGGGGACAGCCAAACTATGGCTACACCTTC. Translated: CAISDRGQPNYGYTF. The chain links TRBV10-3 to TRBJ1-2; 7 bases fit TRBD1. Germline CDR1 ENHRY, CDR2 SYGVKD. This CDR3 spans 15 amino acids. V gave up 3 bases and J gave up 2 bases; unmatched junction bases: 6.

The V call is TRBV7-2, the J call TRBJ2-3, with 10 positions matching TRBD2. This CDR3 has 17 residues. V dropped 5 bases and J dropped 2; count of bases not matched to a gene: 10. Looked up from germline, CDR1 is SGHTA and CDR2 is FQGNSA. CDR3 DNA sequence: TGTGCCAGCAGCCCCCAAGCGGGGGGGCTTTCCACAGATACGCAGTATTTT. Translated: CASSPQAGGLSTDTQYF.

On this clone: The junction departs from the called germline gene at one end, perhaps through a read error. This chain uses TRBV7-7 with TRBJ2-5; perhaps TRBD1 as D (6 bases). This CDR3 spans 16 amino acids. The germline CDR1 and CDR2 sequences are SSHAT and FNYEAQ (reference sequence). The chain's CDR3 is CASSSGGARGTETQYF. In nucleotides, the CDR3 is TGTGCTAGCAGCTCTGGTGGGGCCAGGGGTACGGAGACCCAGTACTTC.

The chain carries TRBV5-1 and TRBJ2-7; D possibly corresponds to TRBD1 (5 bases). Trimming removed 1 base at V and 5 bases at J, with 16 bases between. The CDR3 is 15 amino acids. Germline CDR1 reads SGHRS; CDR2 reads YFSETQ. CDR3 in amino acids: CASSLQGFLVHEQYF. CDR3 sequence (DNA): TGCGCCAGCAGCTTGCAGGGTTTTTTGGTCCACGAGCAGTACTTC.